The 19 T cell receptor beta chains below were found in one sample sequenced in a study of CD8 T cells in Susac syndrome (dated by TCRdb to the late 2010s). The library was made by the immunoSEQ multiplex PCR assay. RNA was extracted with the RNeasy kit and roughly 0.45 to 1 ug was reverse transcribed using random hexamers. TCRdb redid the processing of the public reads, applying fastp at Q25 and MiXCR, and retained in-frame beta chains. A single entry per CDR3 protein holds the most common genes and DNA from its merged rows. The table for this sample lists 130,000 or so distinct CDR3 sequences; around 91% of them were counted only once. Around 0.22% of the sample belongs to the ten largest clones. The source material was CD8+ T cells from PBMCs. All receptors come from a human donor with multiple sclerosis.

This clonotype was seen only once. The genes are TRBV10-3 and TRBJ1-4, with 8 bases matching TRBD1. After removal of 2 bases from V and 7 bases from J, the junction contained 3 bases not matched to a gene. The V gene's germline CDR1 is ENHRY and CDR2 SYGVKD. The CDR3 covers 14 residues. DNA for the CDR3: TGTGCCATCAGTGAGACAGGGGGAGGTGAAAAACTGTTTTTT. This sequence encodes CAISETGGGEKLFF.

The rearrangement joins TRBV27 to TRBJ1-5; 7 nucleotides agree with TRBD1. Germline V lookup: CDR1 MNHEY, CDR2 SMNVEV (reference sequence). This CDR3 contains 13 residues. The V gene end was trimmed by 8 bases and the J gene end by 0 bases; junction bases not matched to a gene: 1. CDR3 coding DNA: TGTGCCAGCGGGACAGCTAGCAATCAGCCCCAGCATTTT. It yields the protein CASGTASNQPQHF.

The rearrangement uses TRBV7-9 and TRBJ1-1; D gene ambiguous. The CDR3 is 16 residues long. Germline V gives CDR1 SEHNR, CDR2 FQNEAQ (reference sequence). Trimming shortened V by 5 bases and J by 6 bases, and 22 bases separated the two germline ends. Here the CDR3 reads CASSNSRTESGPEAFF. CDR3 nucleotides: TGTGCCAGCAGCAACTCCCGGACGGAGTCCGGGCCTGAAGCTTTCTTT. The whole variable domain, filled in from reference TRBV7-9 and TRBJ1-1, reads DTGVSQNPRHKITKRGQNVTFRCDPISEHNRLYWYRQTLGQGPEFLTYFQNEAQLEKSRLLSDRFSAERPKGSFSTLEIQRTEQGDSAMYLCASSNSRTESGPEAFFGQGTRLTVV.

The chain recombines TRBV5-1 with TRBJ2-3, with D perhaps TRBD2 (6 bases). CDR1 and CDR2 from the germline V gene are SGHRS and YFSETQ. The CDR3 is 16 residues long. V shed 0 bases and J shed 0 bases, with 11 bases lying between them. Here the CDR3 reads CASSLVGGASTDTQYF. The CDR3 region has the DNA TGCGCCAGCAGCTTGGTTGGAGGGGCCAGCACAGATACGCAGTATTTT.

The chain joins TRBV9 to TRBJ2-7; D remains ambiguous. Germline CDR1 SGDLS, CDR2 YYNGEE. V dropped 0 bases and J dropped 5 bases, with 9 bases sitting between them. CDR3 length: 13 residues. The CDR3 is CASSVASAHEQYF. The CDR3 bases are TGTGCCAGCAGCGTAGCATCCGCCCACGAGCAGTACTTC.

CDR3 region: CASRDSTYEQYF. In DNA form, the CDR3 reads TGTGCCAGCCGGGACAGCACCTACGAGCAGTACTTC. V and J are TRBV25-1 and TRBJ2-7, with 7 bases matching TRBD1. Germline V gene lookup returns CDR1 MGHDK and CDR2 SYGVNS. The junction had 3 bases not matched to a gene; V was cut back by 8 bases and J by 2 bases. The CDR3 has 12 residues.

The V gene is TRBV5-1, the J gene TRBJ1-2; D remains ambiguous. V lost 4 bases to trimming and J lost 4 bases, with 11 bases between them. The CDR3 length is 13 residues. The germline V gene has CDR1 SGHRS and CDR2 YFSETQ. CDR3: CASSPGYGYGYTF. The CDR3 coding sequence is TGCGCCAGCAGCCCGGGTTACGGCTATGGCTACACCTTC.

V is TRBV29-1 and J is TRBJ2-1, with 8 bases matching TRBD2. V dropped 1 base and J dropped 0; count of bases not matched to a gene: 8. The CDR3 runs to 17 residues. Germline V lookup: CDR1 SQVTM, CDR2 ANQGSEA. The CDR3 sequence: CSVEGPRGTSSYNEQFF. The CDR3, as DNA: TGCAGCGTTGAAGGCCCCCGAGGGACTAGCTCCTACAATGAGCAGTTCTTC.

The chain carries TRBV3-1 and TRBJ2-5; 16 bases align to TRBD2. From germline, CDR1 is LGHDT and CDR2 YNNKEL (reference sequence). This CDR3 is 20 amino acids long. With V trimmed by 6 bases and J by 2 bases, 15 bases remained unmatched. The CDR3 coding sequence is TGTGCCAGCAGTCTCCCCCCTGGGACTAGCGGGAGGGCTTTACAAGAGACCCAGTACTTC. Encoded protein: CASSLPPGTSGRALQETQYF.

V and J are TRBV15 and TRBJ2-7, with D uncertain. This CDR3 is 14 amino acids long. Trimming pared 8 bases from V and 0 bases from J, leaving 14 bases between. The germline V gene has CDR1 LNHNV and CDR2 YYDKDF (reference sequence). CDR3 sequence (DNA): TGTGCCACCCCTGAGTGGGTCCTCTCCTACGAGCAGTACTTC. Translation gives CATPEWVLSYEQYF.

This clonotype has just a few counts. This chain uses TRBV9 with TRBJ2-7, with D maybe TRBD2 (7 bases). Trimming stripped 4 bases from V and 0 bases from J, with 11 bases between. CDR3 size: 14 residues. CDR1 is SGDLS and CDR2 is YYNGEE in the germline V gene. CDR3 bases: TGTGCCAGCAGCCGGGGGGCAGACTCCTACGAGCAGTACTTC. Translated, it gives CASSRGADSYEQYF.

The chain carries TRBV7-2 and TRBJ1-1; 7 nucleotides align to TRBD1. Losses at the gene ends were 4 bases for V and 4 bases for J; bases not matched to a gene: 3. Germline CDR1 is SGHTA and CDR2 is FQGNSA. The CDR3 has 13 residues. CDR3 DNA sequence: TGTGCCAGCAGCTCCAGGACAGGCACTGAAGCTTTCTTT. Translated, it gives CASSSRTGTEAFF.

The rearrangement uses TRBV12-3 or TRBV12-4 and TRBJ2-3, with a tentative D call TRBD2 (6 bases). This CDR3 contains 13 residues. The V and J ends lost 4 bases and 6 bases respectively, with 11 bases between them. The CDR3 DNA reads as TGTGCCAGCAGTTGGGGGGTTGGTGATACGCAGTATTTT. Protein product: CASSWGVGDTQYF.

This chain joins TRBV5-1 and TRBJ2-7; 9 bases agree with TRBD1. V dropped 4 bases and J dropped 0; count of bases not matched to a gene: 5. From germline, CDR1 is SGHRS and CDR2 YFSETQ. The CDR3 extends over 15 amino acids. In DNA, the CDR3 is TGCGCCAGCAGCACCGGGACAGGGAGCTCCTACGAGCAGTACTTC. It translates to CASSTGTGSSYEQYF.

This chain links TRBV29-1 with TRBJ2-2; 8 bases agree with TRBD2. Germline values: CDR1 SQVTM, CDR2 ANQGSEA. This CDR3 region has 14 residues. V gave up 7 bases and J gave up 3 bases; unmatched junction bases: 7. For the CDR3, the DNA is TGCAGCGGACGAGCGGGAGTAGACACCGGGGAGCTGTTTTTT. Protein product: CSGRAGVDTGELFF.

The chain recombines TRBV19 with TRBJ2-7; D gene unclear. This CDR3 contains 13 residues. Looked up from germline, CDR1 is LNHDA and CDR2 is SQIVND (reference sequence). V gave up 3 bases and J gave up 2 bases, with 8 bases separating them. The CDR3 loop is CASSIGPTYEQYF. DNA for the CDR3: TGTGCCAGTAGTATTGGACCCACCTACGAGCAGTACTTC.

V and J are TRBV28 and TRBJ2-7; 9 bases match TRBD1. Germline trimming cut 2 bases from V and 9 bases from J; bases unmatched to any gene: 5. From germline, CDR1 is MDHEN and CDR2 SYDVKM. The CDR3 runs 13 residues. CDR3 sequence reads: CASSLRRQGGQYF. In DNA, the CDR3 is TGTGCCAGCAGTTTACGTCGACAGGGGGGGCAGTACTTC.

The rearrangement links TRBV19 to TRBJ1-1, with unresolved D. Germline V CDR1 and CDR2: LNHDA, SQIVND (reference sequence). Trimming shortened V by 3 bases and J by 2 bases, and 4 bases separated the two germline ends. This CDR3 has 12 residues. The CDR3 DNA is TGTGCCAGTAGTATTGGAAACACTGAAGCTTTCTTT. Translated: CASSIGNTEAFF.

The V gene is TRBV28, the J gene TRBJ1-5; 11 bases align to TRBD1. This CDR3 has 15 residues. Germline loops: CDR1 MDHEN, CDR2 SYDVKM. Trimming cost V 6 bases and J 1 base; bases outside gene matches: 2. The CDR3, as DNA: TGTGCCAGCAGGCGGACAGGGGGCAGCAATCAGCCCCAGCATTTT. It codes for CASRRTGGSNQPQHF. The full variable domain, in which reference TRBV28 and TRBJ1-5 provide the parts outside the CDR3, is DVKVTQSSRYLVKRTGEKVFLECVQDMDHENMFWYRQDPGLGLRLIYFSYDVKMKEKGDIPEGYSVSREKKERFSLILESASTNQTSMYLCASRRTGGSNQPQHFGDGTRLSIL.